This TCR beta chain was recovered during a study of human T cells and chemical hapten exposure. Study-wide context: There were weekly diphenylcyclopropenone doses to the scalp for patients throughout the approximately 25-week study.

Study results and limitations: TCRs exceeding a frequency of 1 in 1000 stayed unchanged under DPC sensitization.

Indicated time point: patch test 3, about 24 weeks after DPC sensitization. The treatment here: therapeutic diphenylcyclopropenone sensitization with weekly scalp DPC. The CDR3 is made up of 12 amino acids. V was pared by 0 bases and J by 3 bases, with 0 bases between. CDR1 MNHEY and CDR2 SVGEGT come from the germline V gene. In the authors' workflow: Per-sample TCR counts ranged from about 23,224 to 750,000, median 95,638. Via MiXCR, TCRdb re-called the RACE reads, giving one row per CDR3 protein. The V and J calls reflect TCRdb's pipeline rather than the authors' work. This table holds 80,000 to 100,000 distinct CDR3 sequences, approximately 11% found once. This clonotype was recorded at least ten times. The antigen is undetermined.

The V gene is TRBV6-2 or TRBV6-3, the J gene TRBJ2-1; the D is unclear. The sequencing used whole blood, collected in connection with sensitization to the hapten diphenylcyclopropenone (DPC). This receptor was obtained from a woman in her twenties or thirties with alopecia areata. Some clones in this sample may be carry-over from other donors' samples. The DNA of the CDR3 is TGTGCCAGCAGTTACTCCTACAATGAGCAGTTCTTC. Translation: CASSYSYNEQFF.